Following are 24 T cell receptor beta chains from one sample sequenced in a study of vaccination and CD4 T cells after COVID-19. Described treatment: approximately 11-day PBMC culture with coronavirus spike peptide pools or control peptides (ViraFEST assay). Cultured CD4+ T-cell DNA underwent Oncomine TCR Beta short-read sequencing. One entry per CDR3 protein, called by TCRdb with MiXCR from the PCR reads. The sample has over 10,000 distinct CDR3 sequences, approximately 57% seen once. These receptors' targets are unknown. The material sequenced was CD4+ T cells from blood, cultured in vitro. The receptor set was obtained from a human donor who had recovered from COVID-19.

This sequence joins TRBV2 and TRBJ2-1, with TRBD2 as a possible D gene (6 bases). The germline gives CDR1 SNHLY, CDR2 FYNNEI. Deletions cut 4 bases from V and 8 bases from J, with 15 bases between. The CDR3 covers 14 residues. The CDR3 DNA reads TGTGCCAGCAGTGTGGGCGGGACCAGGGATGAGCAGTTCTTC. It codes for CASSVGGTRDEQFF.

The chain combines TRBV30 with TRBJ1-1; D is ambiguous. V dropped 0 bases and J dropped 3 bases, with 5 bases sitting between them. The length of the CDR3 is 12 residues. The V gene's germline CDR1 is GTSNPN and CDR2 SVGIG (reference sequence). Here the CDR3 DNA reads TGTGCCTGGAGTGTATACCACACTGAAGCTTTCTTT. Translation gives CAWSVYHTEAFF.

The V gene is TRBV10-3, the J gene TRBJ2-3; D remains unclear. CDR1 and CDR2 (germline): ENHRY, SYGVKD. This CDR3 is 12 amino acids long. The V end was cut by 6 bases, the J end by 2 bases, with 6 bases between. The chain's CDR3 is CAIRQATDTQYF. CDR3 nucleotides: TGTGCCATCAGGCAGGCCACAGATACGCAGTATTTT.

The chain carries TRBV20-1 and TRBJ2-1; the D gene is possibly TRBD2 (5 bases). The CDR3 spans 15 residues. CDR1 is DFQATT and CDR2 is SNEGSKA in the germline V gene (reference sequence). Trimming removed 5 bases at V and 7 bases at J, with 21 bases between. The CDR3 bases are TGCAGTGCTGGGGAGCCCGAACCCGGTTCAAATGAGCAGTTCTTC. Translated: CSAGEPEPGSNEQFF.

As to this clonotype: This may stem from a read error, because a much larger clone lies one nucleotide away. The gene calls are TRBV20-1 and TRBJ1-2; D may be TRBD1 (5 bases). Germline V CDR1 and CDR2: DFQATT, SNEGSKA (reference sequence). CDR3 size: 12 residues. CDR3 in DNA: TGCGGTGCTAGAAAGGGGAGTTATGGCTACACCTTC. This gives the protein CGARKGSYGYTF.

This clonotype is a singleton in its sample. V is TRBV7-3 and J is TRBJ2-1, with D perhaps TRBD1 or TRBD2 (5 bases each). Germline V gene data show CDR1 as SGHTA and CDR2 as FQGTGA. V was pared by 5 bases and J by 8 bases, with 16 bases between. The CDR3 is 14 residues long. The CDR3 loop reads CASSRGSGRDEQFF. The CDR3 coding sequence is TGTGCCAGCAGCCGGGGCTCGGGAAGGGATGAGCAGTTCTTC.

This chain joins TRBV5-4 and TRBJ2-1; the match to TRBD1 covers 7 bases. This CDR3 has 17 residues. The germline gives CDR1 SGHNT, CDR2 YYREEE (reference sequence). J gave up 0 bases and V 2 bases, and 8 bases lay outside the gene matches. The DNA for the CDR3 is TGTGCCAGCAGCTTCGGCCTGGACAGGAACTCCTACAATGAGCAGTTCTTC. The encoded protein is CASSFGLDRNSYNEQFF.

This chain uses TRBV12-3 or TRBV12-4 with TRBJ2-7; D gene uncertain. V was trimmed by 2 bases and J by 1 base, leaving 6 bases between them. The CDR3 is made up of 13 amino acids. In DNA form, the CDR3 reads TGTGCCAGCAGTTTATTGAGATCCTACGAGCAGTACTTC. Protein: CASSLLRSYEQYF.

The chain combines TRBV12-3 or TRBV12-4 with TRBJ1-2; 7 nucleotides match TRBD1. The CDR3 has 13 amino acids. V lost 5 bases, J lost 5 bases, and 5 bases stayed unmatched. The CDR3 reads CASSQPGGYGYTF. The CDR3 DNA is TGTGCCAGCAGTCAACCAGGGGGGTATGGCTACACCTTC.

The rearrangement links TRBV6-5 to TRBJ1-5; 7 bases align to TRBD1. From germline, CDR1 is MNHEY and CDR2 SVGAGI. Losses at the gene ends were 2 bases for V and 4 bases for J; bases not matched to a gene: 8. The CDR3 covers 16 residues. CDR3 in DNA: TGTGCCAGCAGTTACACGAACAGGGGCGGGAATCAGCCCCAGCATTTT. Translating it yields CASSYTNRGGNQPQHF.

The V and J genes are TRBV2 and TRBJ2-7; 9 positions match TRBD1. Germline V gene lookup returns CDR1 SNHLY and CDR2 FYNNEI. The CDR3 is made up of 15 amino acids. The trim removed 4 bases at V and 1 base at J, leaving 5 bases unmatched. The DNA of the CDR3 is TGTGCCAGCAGTGCTTCCGGGACAGGGTCCTACGAGCAGTACTTC. Protein: CASSASGTGSYEQYF.

This clonotype occurred a few times. The V and J genes are TRBV20-1 and TRBJ2-1; 11 nucleotides line up with TRBD2. V gave up 3 bases and J gave up 8 bases; unmatched junction bases: 9. This CDR3 has 15 residues. CDR1 is DFQATT and CDR2 is SNEGSKA in the germline V gene (reference sequence). CDR3 residues: CSASSVAGGFDEQFF. DNA for the CDR3: TGCAGTGCTAGCTCGGTAGCGGGAGGGTTCGATGAGCAGTTCTTC.

The chain uses TRBV2 and TRBJ1-1; D is unclear. CDR1 SNHLY and CDR2 FYNNEI come from the germline V gene. The CDR3 consists of 15 residues. The V end lost 5 bases, the J end lost 0 bases, and 13 bases lay between the germline ends. The CDR3 is CASSPRTALNTEAFF. CDR3 in DNA: TGTGCCAGCAGTCCCCGGACGGCTCTGAACACTGAAGCTTTCTTT.

This chain uses TRBV12-3 or TRBV12-4 with TRBJ1-1; the D gene is possibly TRBD1 (5 bases). The ends were cut back, 5 bases at V and 6 bases at J, with 16 bases in the middle. The CDR3 totals 14 residues. The CDR3 DNA sequence: TGTGCCAGCAGTCTCCGAAGGGGACCATCTGAAGCTTTCTTT. Translating it yields CASSLRRGPSEAFF.

The V call is TRBV4-2, the J call TRBJ1-2; 7 nucleotides match TRBD1. The trim removed 1 base at V and 8 bases at J, leaving 10 bases unmatched. The CDR3 is 15 residues long. The germline gives CDR1 LGHNA, CDR2 YNFKEQ. Here the CDR3 DNA reads TGTGCCAGCAGCCAAGCCGAGGGGGCTCTCGGCGGCTACACCTTC. Translation gives CASSQAEGALGGYTF.

This clonotype turned up a few times. The chain recombines TRBV19 with TRBJ2-2; 10 nucleotides line up with TRBD2. The CDR3 consists of 16 residues. V shed 4 bases, J shed 5 bases, and the junction held 7 bases outside the gene matches. Germline V gene lookup returns CDR1 LNHDA and CDR2 SQIVND (reference sequence). This CDR3 reads CASSRETSGPTGELFF. DNA for the CDR3: TGTGCCAGTAGTAGGGAGACTAGCGGGCCGACCGGGGAGCTGTTTTTT.

The V and J genes are TRBV15 and TRBJ2-7, with 13 bases aligning to TRBD2. From germline, CDR1 is LNHNV and CDR2 YYDKDF (reference sequence). This CDR3 has 19 amino acids. With 1 base clipped from V and 7 bases from J, the junction kept 16 bases outside the gene matches. The CDR3 loop reads CATSRGGSRRTSGRGEQYF. The CDR3 bases are TGTGCCACCAGCAGAGGAGGGTCCCGGAGGACTAGCGGGAGAGGTGAGCAGTACTTC.

The chain is built from TRBV20-1 and TRBJ2-3, with 11 bases fitting TRBD2. V lost 2 bases and J lost 4; bases outside the gene matches: 8. Germline lookup yields CDR1 DFQATT and CDR2 SNEGSKA (reference sequence). CDR3 length: 16 amino acids. The CDR3 coding sequence is TGCAGTGCTAGAAAACAACTAGCGGGAGTAGCAGATACGCAGTATTTT. Its protein is CSARKQLAGVADTQYF.

The chain is built from TRBV20-1 and TRBJ1-2, with D unresolved. Trimming took 0 bases from V and 0 from J, leaving 11 bases between them. Germline V gene lookup returns CDR1 DFQATT and CDR2 SNEGSKA (reference sequence). The CDR3 loop spans 15 amino acids. In DNA, the CDR3 is TGCAGTGCTAGAGATCCAGGACGACCTAACTATGGCTACACCTTC. Its translation: CSARDPGRPNYGYTF.

The V and J genes are TRBV21-1 and TRBJ2-5; the table calls TRBD1, which could not be checked here. TRBV21-1 is classified as a pseudogene. The CDR3 spans 17 residues. The CDR3 bases are TGTGCCAGCAGCAAAGCGGTCAGGACAGGGGGCTTAGAGACCCAGTACTTC. Residues: CASSKAVRTGGLETQYF.

The chain couples TRBV20-1 to TRBJ1-1; TRBD1 aligns across 7 bases. The CDR3 loop spans 16 amino acids. CDR1 and CDR2 (germline): DFQATT, SNEGSKA (reference sequence). J lost 1 base, V lost 5 bases, and 13 bases had no gene match. The CDR3 bases are TGCAGTGCTCCAAAGGGGGCGCCGACCGGGAACACTGAAGCTTTCTTT. This encodes CSAPKGAPTGNTEAFF.

This clonotype showed up just a few times. This chain connects TRBV20-1 to TRBJ2-7; 8 nucleotides line up with TRBD1. This CDR3 comprises 13 residues. V dropped 3 bases and J dropped 4; count of bases not matched to a gene: 5. Looked up from germline, CDR1 is DFQATT and CDR2 is SNEGSKA (reference sequence). The CDR3 protein is CSASYRGVYEQYF. In DNA, the CDR3 is TGCAGTGCTAGTTACAGGGGGGTTTACGAGCAGTACTTC.

The genes are TRBV27 and TRBJ2-3; 9 positions match TRBD2. This CDR3 region has 13 residues. Germline V gene data show CDR1 as MNHEY and CDR2 as SMNVEV (reference sequence). Unmatched junction bases numbered 4, after V lost 4 bases and J lost 8 bases. The CDR3 DNA reads as TGTGCCAGCAGTTCAGCTAGCGGGGTTACGCAGTATTTT. It encodes CASSSASGVTQYF.

This clonotype was seen only once. The chain combines TRBV10-3 with TRBJ1-2; D unresolved. This CDR3 spans 15 amino acids. V shed 0 bases and J shed 4 bases, with 12 bases lying between them. Germline lookup yields CDR1 ENHRY and CDR2 SYGVKD. CDR3 loop: CAISESTQEAYGYTF. In DNA form, the CDR3 reads TGTGCCATCAGTGAGTCGACCCAGGAAGCCTATGGCTACACCTTC.